This TCR beta chain came from a study of T cells in Graves' hyperthyroidism and ophthalmopathy. This clonotype appeared a few times. Its antigen is not known. PBMCs stemmed from over 7.5 ml fresh peripheral blood. The source material, RNA transcripts, was used to amplify TCR beta CDR3 regions. The HTBI primer set drove a first-round RT-PCR of the TCR CDR3. TCRdb re-analysed the multiplex PCR reads in MiXCR, keeping a single row per CDR3 protein. The table lists about 380,000 distinct CDR3 sequences, roughly 15% of them singletons. Study observations and caveats: Most thyroid clonotypes that were expanded above 0.001 also turned up in blood.

The CDR3 totals 14 residues. The V gene end was trimmed by 3 bases and the J gene end by 8 bases; junction bases not matched to a gene: 4. Germline V CDR1 and CDR2: SGDLS, YYNGEE. The sequence derives from a woman in her 30s with Graves' ophthalmopathy. The sample consisted of blood. The chain employs TRBV9 and TRBJ1-6; 8 bases fit TRBD1. The CDR3 sequence: CASSDRGKDSPLHF. CDR3 sequence (DNA): TGTGCCAGCAGCGACAGGGGGAAGGATTCACCCCTCCACTTT.